What follows are 10 T cell receptor beta chains derived from one specimen sequenced in a study of response to subunit inactivated influenza vaccine. From the RT-PCR reads, TCRdb called clonotypes with MiXCR, one entry per CDR3 protein. This sample has about 700,000 distinct CDR3 sequences, with about 15% found just once. Here the sequenced sample was PBMCs from blood, taken roughly 15 days before vaccination. The source is a man over 45 who received an inactivated influenza vaccine.

This clonotype has just a few counts. DNA for the CDR3: TGCAGTGCTAGAAGGGGGCCGGGGGGAGATACGCAGTATTTT. This encodes CSARRGPGGDTQYF. The rearrangement links TRBV20-1 to TRBJ2-3; perhaps D is TRBD1 or TRBD2 (7 bases each). The CDR3 runs to 14 residues. The V end lost 2 bases, the J end lost 5 bases, and 14 bases lay between the germline ends. CDR1 and CDR2 from the germline V gene are DFQATT and SNEGSKA (reference sequence).

The chain employs TRBV29-1 and TRBJ2-3, with D possibly TRBD2 on 5 matching bases. V gave up 0 bases and J gave up 8 bases, with 18 bases separating them. Per the germline V gene, CDR1 is SQVTM and CDR2 is ANQGSEA. This CDR3 has 15 amino acids. This CDR3 reads CSVEDLGGLEGTQYF. Written as DNA, the CDR3 is TGCAGCGTTGAAGATCTTGGTGGTCTAGAGGGTACGCAGTATTTT.

The V gene is TRBV5-1, the J gene TRBJ2-5; a possible D gene is TRBD1 (5 bases). Trimming removed 4 bases from V and 2 bases from J, with 12 bases in between. The CDR3 contains 14 residues. Germline CDR1 and CDR2: SGHRS and YFSETQ. The CDR3 here is CASSPTAKQETQYF. CDR3 bases: TGCGCCAGCAGCCCGACAGCCAAACAAGAGACCCAGTACTTC.

The chain carries TRBV20-1 and TRBJ2-5; 10 bases match TRBD1. Germline V CDR1 and CDR2: DFQATT, SNEGSKA (reference sequence). Trimming took 5 bases from V and 3 from J; bases not matched to a gene: 0. The CDR3 spans 12 residues. The CDR3 DNA reads TGCAGTGCTGGACAGGGGGAAGAGACCCAGTACTTC. Amino acids: CSAGQGEETQYF.

This clonotype was seen a handful of times. The V gene is TRBV7-7, the J gene TRBJ2-2; TRBD1 might be the D (6 bases). Deletions cut 5 bases from V and 3 bases from J, with 10 bases between. The CDR3 extends over 14 amino acids. Germline V gene sequence: CDR1 SSHAT, CDR2 FNYEAQ (reference sequence). This chain's CDR3 is CASSPKGDTGELFF. In DNA form, the CDR3 reads TGTGCCAGCAGCCCAAAGGGGGACACCGGGGAGCTGTTTTTT.

The chain has TRBV7-2 and TRBJ2-7; D might be TRBD1 (5 bases). V was trimmed by 1 base and J by 3 bases, leaving 13 bases between them. The CDR3 loop spans 15 amino acids. Germline CDR1 SGHTA, CDR2 FQGNSA. DNA of the CDR3: TGTGCCAGCAGCTTAGATTCTCCCAGGGTCTACGAGCAGTACTTC. Protein product: CASSLDSPRVYEQYF.

This clonotype was found many times. The rearrangement uses TRBV7-2 and TRBJ1-2; D is possibly TRBD1 (5 bases). CDR1 is SGHTA and CDR2 is FQGNSA in the germline V gene. The CDR3 has 15 amino acids. The ends were cut back, 5 bases at V and 3 bases at J, with 16 bases in the middle. CDR3 DNA: TGTGCCAGCAGCCCCACGGGGGGGTTCGACTATGGCTACACCTTC. Protein product: CASSPTGGFDYGYTF.

This clonotype was counted many times. This chain uses TRBV6-1 with TRBJ1-4; perhaps TRBD1 as D (6 bases). The CDR3 is 15 amino acids. Germline-derived CDR1 and CDR2 are MNHNS and SASEGT. Between the trimmed V and J ends, which lost 1 base and 7 bases, there was a span of 13 bases. The CDR3 sequence: CASSEESGVFEKLFF. Here the CDR3 DNA reads TGTGCCAGCAGTGAAGAATCAGGGGTTTTTGAAAAACTGTTTTTT.

This clonotype turned up a few times. This chain links TRBV3-1 with TRBJ1-5; the D gene is possibly TRBD1 (5 bases). Deletions cut 3 bases from V and 7 bases from J, with 7 bases between. The CDR3 runs to 12 residues. Germline V lookup: CDR1 LGHDT, CDR2 YNNKEL (reference sequence). CDR3 DNA sequence: TGTGCCAGCAGCCAGGGGGACCAGCCCCAGCATTTT. Its translation: CASSQGDQPQHF.

This clonotype was observed a few times. The rearrangement links TRBV29-1 to TRBJ2-5, with D maybe TRBD2 (5 bases). V lost 1 base and J 5 bases, leaving 14 bases between the germline ends. Looked up from germline, CDR1 is SQVTM and CDR2 is ANQGSEA. This CDR3 spans 14 amino acids. CDR3 coding DNA: TGCAGCGTTGAAGGGGTCGGGGAATGGGAGACCCAGTACTTC. Translation: CSVEGVGEWETQYF. Based on the CDR3 plus reference TRBV29-1 and TRBJ2-5, the full variable domain is SAVISQKPSRDICQRGTSLTIQCQVDSQVTMMFWYRQQPGQSLTLIATANQGSEATYESGFVIDKFPISRPNLTFSTLTVSNMSPEDSSIYLCSVEGVGEWETQYFGPGTRLLVL.